This record concerns one T cell receptor (beta chain) sequence. Its antigen remains unknown. These donors were members of the 120-subject validation cohort, a group separate from the approximately 700-subject first cohort. This specimen belongs to a study of cytomegalovirus exposure and HLA in healthy donors. General study findings and limits: In vitro data verified a few CMV-associated chains as specific for CMV antigens. First-cohort TCR clusters were later found to tend to co-occur in the 120 validation repertoires.

TCRdb's copy holds only in-frame clones and misses some; the assay was immunoSEQ multiplex PCR. Here the sample spans roughly 130,000 clones, approximately 84% being singletons. Germline V gives CDR1 LNHNV, CDR2 YYDKDF (reference sequence). The CDR3 length is 15 residues. V was pared by 7 bases and J by 5 bases, with 11 bases of the junction left unmatched. This TCR was recovered from a woman aged 30 to 39 in good health and CMV-seronegative. V and J are TRBV15 and TRBJ2-1; the match to TRBD2 covers 7 bases. Input material: PBMCs. The CDR3 sequence: CATKDLAGGHNEQFF. The CDR3 DNA reads as TGTGCCACCAAAGACTTAGCGGGCGGCCACAATGAGCAGTTCTTC.